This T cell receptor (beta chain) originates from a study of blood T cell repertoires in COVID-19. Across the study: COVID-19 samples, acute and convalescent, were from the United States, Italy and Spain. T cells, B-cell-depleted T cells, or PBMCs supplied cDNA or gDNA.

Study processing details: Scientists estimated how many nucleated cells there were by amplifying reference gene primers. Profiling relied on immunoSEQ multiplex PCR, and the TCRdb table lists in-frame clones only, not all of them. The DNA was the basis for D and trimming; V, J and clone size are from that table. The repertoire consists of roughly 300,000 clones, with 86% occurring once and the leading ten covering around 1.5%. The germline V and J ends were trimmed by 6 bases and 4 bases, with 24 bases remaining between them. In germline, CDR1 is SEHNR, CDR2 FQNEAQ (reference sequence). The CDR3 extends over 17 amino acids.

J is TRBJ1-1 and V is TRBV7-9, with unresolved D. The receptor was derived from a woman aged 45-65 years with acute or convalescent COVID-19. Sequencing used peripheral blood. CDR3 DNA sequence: TGTGCCAGCAGTTCCCCGAGGGTCCGAGCCTTGGGCACTGAAGCTTTCTTT. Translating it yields CASSSPRVRALGTEAFF.